This is a list of T cell receptor beta chains from one sample in a study of T-cell memory formation after mild COVID-19. One entry per CDR3 protein, called by TCRdb with MiXCR from the 5' RACE reads. The sample lists approximately 200,000 distinct CDR3 sequences; roughly 17% were seen once. Sequencing used PBMCs or a T cell subset sorted from them (not recorded which). Receptors were obtained from an adult woman who had mild COVID-19 (a few samples of this study predate the infection). Cell type and time point are not known. Both conserved end residues are part of each CDR3. Each record gives: CDR3 length, clone size, J gene, D gene, V gene, CDR3 protein, CDR3 DNA. D genes are given only for firm matches. Expanded clones get a size class; other rows say once, few or many, or leave the size out.

>13|few|TRBJ2-7|-|TRBV12-3/TRBV12-4
CASSFLSGTSQYF
TGTGCCAGCAGTTTTTTATCGGGTACCAGTCAGTACTTC
>12|-|TRBJ1-2|-|TRBV2
CASSPVTDGYTF
TGTGCCAGCAGCCCCGTTACAGATGGCTACACCTTC
>14|few|TRBJ2-1|TRBD2|TRBV20-1
CSARVAGSYNEQFF
TGCAGTGCTAGAGTAGCGGGGTCCTACAATGAGCAGTTCTTC
>14|few|TRBJ1-2|-|TRBV15
CATSRDQVVRGYTF
TGTGCCACCAGCAGAGACCAAGTGGTACGAGGCTACACCTTC
>17|few|TRBJ2-3|-|TRBV7-9
CASSPSLDAESTDTQYF
TGTGCCAGCAGCCCTTCGTTGGACGCCGAAAGCACAGATACGCAGTATTTT
>11|-|TRBJ1-2|-|TRBV29-1
CSVRAGDGYTF
TGCAGCGTTCGGGCGGGGGATGGCTACACCTTC
>16|few|TRBJ2-3|-|TRBV6-6
CASSLGGMGNTDTQYF
TGTGCCAGCAGCCTCGGAGGAATGGGAAACACAGATACGCAGTATTTT
>15|-|TRBJ2-2|-|TRBV5-1
CASTLGDGNTGELFF
TGCGCCAGCACCCTTGGTGACGGGAACACCGGGGAGCTGTTTTTT
>16|-|TRBJ2-7|-|TRBV7-2
CASSLRDGGKGYEQYF
TGTGCCAGCAGCTTAAGGGACGGGGGAAAAGGCTACGAGCAGTACTTC
>16|-|TRBJ1-4|-|TRBV19
CASSMTQGSRWEKLFF
TGTGCCAGTAGTATGACGCAGGGTAGCCGGTGGGAAAAACTGTTTTTT
>12|few|TRBJ1-5|-|TRBV6-2/TRBV6-3
CASSLRIQPQHF
TGTGCCAGCAGTTTAAGGATTCAGCCCCAGCATTTT